This T cell receptor (beta chain) came from a study of technical replicates of blood from a few donors. This CDR3 has 15 residues. Per the germline V gene, CDR1 is SEHNR and CDR2 is FQNEAQ (reference sequence). V was shortened by 6 bases and J by 2 bases, with 11 bases between the two germline ends. TCRdb's copy holds only in-frame clones and misses some; the assay was immunoSEQ multiplex PCR. The sample includes around 67,000 clones, roughly 95% of them seen just once. The clonotype originates from a human donor in good health. The gene calls are TRBV7-9 and TRBJ2-6; tentatively, D is TRBD1 (5 bases). Sample: T cells isolated from PBMCs. CDR3 sequence reads: CASSYQGTGANVLTF. In nucleotides, the CDR3 is TGTGCCAGCAGTTACCAGGGAACTGGGGCCAACGTCCTGACTTTC.